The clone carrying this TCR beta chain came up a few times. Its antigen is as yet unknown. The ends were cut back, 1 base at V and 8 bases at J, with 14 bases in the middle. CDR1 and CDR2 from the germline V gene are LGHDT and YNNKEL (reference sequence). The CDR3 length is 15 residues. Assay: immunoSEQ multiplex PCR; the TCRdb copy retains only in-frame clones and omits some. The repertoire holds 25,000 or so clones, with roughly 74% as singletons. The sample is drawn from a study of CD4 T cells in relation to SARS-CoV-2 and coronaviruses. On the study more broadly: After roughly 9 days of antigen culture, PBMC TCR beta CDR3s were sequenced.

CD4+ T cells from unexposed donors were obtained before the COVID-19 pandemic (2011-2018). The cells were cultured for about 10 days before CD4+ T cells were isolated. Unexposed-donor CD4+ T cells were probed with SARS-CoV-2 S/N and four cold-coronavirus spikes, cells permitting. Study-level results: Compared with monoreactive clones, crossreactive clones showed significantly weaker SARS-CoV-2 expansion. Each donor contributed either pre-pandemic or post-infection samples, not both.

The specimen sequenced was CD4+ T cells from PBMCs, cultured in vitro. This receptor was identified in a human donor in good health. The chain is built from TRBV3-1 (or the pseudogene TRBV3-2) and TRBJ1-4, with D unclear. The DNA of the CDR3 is TGTGCCAGCAGCCAAGTGGGCACTTGGCGGGAAAAACTGTTTTTT. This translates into CASSQVGTWREKLFF.